This T cell receptor (delta chain) originates from a study of gammadelta T cells in human blood. Points from the study as a whole: Microbial exposure reportedly appeared to drive polyclonal expansion of innate gamma-delta T cells right after birth.

By share of the sample, this clone is large. Its antigen remains unknown. TCRdb re-processed the RT-PCR reads via CATT. The sample consists of more than 900 delta-chain clones, under 50% of them appearing once. This CDR3 has 21 amino acids. Trimming removed 0 bases at V and 0 bases at J, with 26 bases between. Per germline, CDR1 TSWWSYY and CDR2 QGS. The receptor was derived from a human donor. The sequencing sample was made of non-Vgamma9Vdelta2 gamma-delta T cells from infant blood. V is TRDV1 and J is TRDJ1; the D gene is possibly TRDD3 (8 bases). The chain's CDR3 is CALGELPLPSFLGEYTDKLIF. The CDR3 DNA is TGTGCTCTTGGGGAACTCCCTCTGCCTTCCTTTCTGGGGGAGTACACCGATAAACTCATCTTT.